Following are 16 T cell receptor beta chains from one sample sequenced in a study of blood T cells in healthy people across ages. Next came a second PCR, run for roughly 6 to 11 cycles, which used a sample-barcoded 5' primer along with a J-beta primer mix. MiXCR, run by TCRdb on the 5' RACE reads, gives a single entry per CDR3 protein. The sample holds roughly 1,300,000 distinct CDR3 sequences; approximately 59% are singletons and the top ten take 6.5% to 8.5%. Specimen: blood. These receptors were obtained from a man aged 18 to 30 in good health.

This clonotype was counted a few times. In nucleotides, the CDR3 is TGTGCCAGCATTTCCTGGACGTCGGCCCGTGGAGAGACCCAGTACTTC. Protein product: CASISWTSARGETQYF. This chain links TRBV6-5 with TRBJ2-5; D is ambiguous. Between the trimmed V and J ends, which lost 7 bases and 4 bases, there was a span of 22 bases. This CDR3 region has 16 residues. Per germline, CDR1 MNHEY and CDR2 SVGAGI.

The table lists this clonotype with a count of one. This chain links TRBV2 with TRBJ1-4; a possible D gene is TRBD1 (5 bases). The CDR3 is 15 amino acids. Germline V gene data show CDR1 as SNHLY and CDR2 as FYNNEI. Trimming removed 6 bases from V and 2 bases from J, with 13 bases in between. DNA for the CDR3: TGTGCCAGCAGGGCCTGGACAAACACTAATGAAAAACTGTTTTTT. Translation gives CASRAWTNTNEKLFF.

This clonotype was recorded a few times. The chain carries TRBV28 and TRBJ2-1; 8 bases align to TRBD1. Germline V CDR1 and CDR2: MDHEN, SYDVKM. V was pared by 6 bases and J by 7 bases, with 5 bases of the junction left unmatched. This CDR3 is 13 amino acids long. The CDR3 DNA follows: TGTGCCAGCAGCAGGGGGCGCGGGAATGAGCAGTTCTTC. Its translation: CASSRGRGNEQFF.

The V gene is TRBV7-9, the J gene TRBJ2-3; 7 bases are shared with TRBD2. CDR1 and CDR2 from the germline V gene are SEHNR and FQNEAQ (reference sequence). CDR3 length: 15 residues. J lost 3 bases, V lost 11 bases, and 14 bases had no gene match. The chain's CDR3 is CALHPYAGGTDTQYF. The CDR3 nucleotides read TGTGCCCTCCATCCCTACGCCGGGGGGACAGATACGCAGTATTTT.

The V gene is TRBV5-1, the J gene TRBJ2-1; no clear D gene. Trimming removed 3 bases from V and 9 bases from J, with 13 bases in between. Germline V gives CDR1 SGHRS, CDR2 YFSETQ. The CDR3 is made up of 13 amino acids. This chain's CDR3 is CASSSPSPGEQFF. CDR3 DNA: TGCGCCAGCAGCTCGCCCAGTCCGGGTGAGCAGTTCTTC.

This chain connects TRBV7-2 to TRBJ1-1; 10 bases map to TRBD1. Germline V gene data show CDR1 as SGHTA and CDR2 as FQGNSA. The CDR3 runs to 15 residues. V lost 3 bases to trimming and J lost 7 bases; unmatched junction nucleotides: 8. CDR3 nucleotides: TGTGCCAGCAGCTTTCTTTTCGGGACAGGGGATGAAGCTTTCTTT. It codes for CASSFLFGTGDEAFF.

This clonotype appeared a few times. V usage is TRBV29-1 and J usage is TRBJ2-7; 7 bases match TRBD1. In germline, CDR1 is SQVTM, CDR2 ANQGSEA. The J segment lost 1 base and the V segment lost 1 base, leaving 7 bases of the junction unmatched. The CDR3 loop spans 15 amino acids. The CDR3 sequence: CSVEGWGTASYEQYF. DNA of the CDR3: TGCAGCGTTGAAGGGTGGGGGACAGCGTCCTACGAGCAGTACTTC.

This chain links TRBV11-2 with TRBJ1-2; weak D call: TRBD1 (5 bases). The CDR3 runs 14 residues. Germline values: CDR1 SGHAT, CDR2 FQNNGV. Trimming took off 8 bases at V and 8 bases at J, with 21 bases between the two ends. The CDR3 here is CASGAGVGEDGYTF. CDR3 DNA: TGTGCCAGCGGCGCTGGGGTAGGGGAAGACGGCTACACCTTC.

V and J are TRBV2 and TRBJ2-3; the match to TRBD2 covers 8 bases. Per the germline V gene, CDR1 is SNHLY and CDR2 is FYNNEI. This CDR3 is built from 15 residues. V shed 6 bases and J 5 bases; nucleotides not matched to a gene: 10. The CDR3 protein is CASSGTRAGGDTQYF. DNA of the CDR3: TGTGCCAGCAGCGGGACCCGGGCGGGAGGAGATACGCAGTATTTT.

The chain couples TRBV11-2 to TRBJ1-4, with TRBD1 identical over 7 bases. The CDR3 contains 17 residues. The V gene end was trimmed by 5 bases and the J gene end by 8 bases; junction bases not matched to a gene: 17. The germline V gene encodes CDR1 SGHAT and CDR2 FQNNGV. The CDR3 is CASSDTRDSFRKEKLFF. For the CDR3, the DNA is TGTGCCAGCAGCGACACCCGGGACAGTTTTCGAAAGGAAAAACTGTTTTTT. Using reference TRBV11-2 and TRBJ1-4 for the parts outside the CDR3, the full variable domain is EAGVAQSPRYKIIEKRQSVAFWCNPISGHATLYWYQQILGQGPKLLIQFQNNGVVDDSQLPKDRFSAERLKGVDSTLKIQPAKLEDSAVYLCASSDTRDSFRKEKLFFGSGTQLSVL.

V is TRBV6-1 and J is TRBJ2-5, with 13 bases matching TRBD2. The CDR3 has 17 residues. The J segment lost 2 bases and the V segment lost 5 bases, leaving 8 bases of the junction unmatched. Germline-derived CDR1 and CDR2 are MNHNS and SASEGT. Written as DNA, the CDR3 is TGTGCCAGCAGTCCCGGACTAGCGGGAGTGGTTCAAGAGACCCAGTACTTC. It is translated as CASSPGLAGVVQETQYF.

The chain combines TRBV7-2 with TRBJ2-2; D possibly corresponds to TRBD2 (7 bases). The CDR3 sequence is 16 residues long. V shed 1 base and J shed 4 bases, with 13 bases lying between them. Germline values: CDR1 SGHTA, CDR2 FQGNSA. The CDR3 DNA is TGTGCCAGCAGCTTAGACGGGGGGCGGGGCACCGGGGAGCTGTTTTTT. Translating gives CASSLDGGRGTGELFF.

The V call is TRBV6-5, the J call TRBJ2-7, with 8 bases matching TRBD1. With the DNA end fitting TRBJ2-5 better, the J assignment may be wrong. The germline V gene has CDR1 MNHEY and CDR2 SVGAGI. The CDR3 has 13 amino acids. For the CDR3, the DNA is TGTGCCAGCAACCCGACAGGGGTAGAGACCCAGTACTTC. Its protein product is CASNPTGVETQYF.

CDR3 DNA sequence: TGTGCCAGCAGTCCCAGGGAAAGAGTGAACACTGAAGCTTTCTTT. Encoded protein: CASSPRERVNTEAFF. The chain employs TRBV12-3 or TRBV12-4 and TRBJ1-1; perhaps TRBD1 as D (5 bases). CDR3 size: 15 residues. The ends were cut back, 5 bases at V and 0 bases at J, with 13 bases in the middle.

V usage is TRBV5-1 and J usage is TRBJ2-1; D is possibly TRBD1 or TRBD2 (5 bases each). The V and J ends lost 3 bases and 1 base respectively, with 8 bases between them. The CDR3 covers 14 residues. Germline V CDR1 and CDR2: SGHRS, YFSETQ. CDR3 nucleotides: TGCGCCAGCAGCTCCTGGGGGTCCTACAATGAGCAGTTCTTC. Amino acid sequence: CASSSWGSYNEQFF.

This clonotype was found a few times. The chain couples TRBV10-2 to TRBJ1-2, with TRBD1 matching 8 bases. The CDR3 is 14 residues long. Trimming at V came to 6 bases and at J to 5 bases, leaving 8 bases not matched to a gene. Per germline, CDR1 WSHSY and CDR2 SAAADI. CDR3 region: CASSDRQGNYGYTF. The CDR3 DNA reads as TGCGCCAGCAGCGATCGACAGGGGAATTATGGCTACACCTTC.